This T cell receptor beta chain was recorded in a study of T-cell memory formation after mild COVID-19. General study results and limits: Some clones that responded turned up in pre-infection memory, which suggests that cross-reactive memory joined in. Whether day 37 second-wave clones are SARS-CoV-2-specific was not confirmed.

After 5'RACE with constant-segment primers, TCR alpha and TCR beta cDNA libraries carrying sample barcodes and UMIs were obtained. TCRdb called the 5' RACE reads again in MiXCR, with one record for every CDR3 protein. The sample lists approximately 200,000 distinct CDR3 sequences, approximately 16% occurring once. With 7 bases removed from V and 1 base from J, the gap between germline ends came to 13 bases. Germline V gene data show CDR1 as MNHEY and CDR2 as SVGEGT. This CDR3 contains 14 residues. This clonotype showed up just once. Its specificity is unknown. V is TRBV6-2 or TRBV6-3 and J is TRBJ2-5; D is ambiguous. The sample comprised PBMCs or a T cell subset sorted from them (not recorded which). This TCR derives from an adult woman who had mild COVID-19 (a few samples of this study predate the infection). Cell type and time point are not known. CDR3 sequence reads: CASKGLGIQETQYF. Here the CDR3 DNA reads TGTGCCAGCAAGGGTTTGGGTATCCAAGAGACCCAGTACTTC.